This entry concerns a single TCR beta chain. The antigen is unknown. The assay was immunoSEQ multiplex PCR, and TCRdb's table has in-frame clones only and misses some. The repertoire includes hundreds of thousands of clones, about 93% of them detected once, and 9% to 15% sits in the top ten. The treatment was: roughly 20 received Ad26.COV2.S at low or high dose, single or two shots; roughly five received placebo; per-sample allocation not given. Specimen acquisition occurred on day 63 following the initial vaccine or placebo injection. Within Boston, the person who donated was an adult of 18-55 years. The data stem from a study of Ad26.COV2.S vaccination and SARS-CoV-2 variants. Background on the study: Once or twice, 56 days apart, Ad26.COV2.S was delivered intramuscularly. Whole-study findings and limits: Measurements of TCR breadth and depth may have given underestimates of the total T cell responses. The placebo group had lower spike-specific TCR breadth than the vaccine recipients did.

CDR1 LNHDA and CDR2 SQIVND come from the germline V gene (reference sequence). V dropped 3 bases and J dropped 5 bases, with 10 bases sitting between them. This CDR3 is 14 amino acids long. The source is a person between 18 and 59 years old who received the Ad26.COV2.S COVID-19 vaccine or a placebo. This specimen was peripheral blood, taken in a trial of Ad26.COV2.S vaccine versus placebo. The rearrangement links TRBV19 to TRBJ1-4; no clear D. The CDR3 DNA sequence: TGTGCCAGTAGTATCGGCGTAGCAAATGAAAAACTGTTTTTT. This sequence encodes CASSIGVANEKLFF.